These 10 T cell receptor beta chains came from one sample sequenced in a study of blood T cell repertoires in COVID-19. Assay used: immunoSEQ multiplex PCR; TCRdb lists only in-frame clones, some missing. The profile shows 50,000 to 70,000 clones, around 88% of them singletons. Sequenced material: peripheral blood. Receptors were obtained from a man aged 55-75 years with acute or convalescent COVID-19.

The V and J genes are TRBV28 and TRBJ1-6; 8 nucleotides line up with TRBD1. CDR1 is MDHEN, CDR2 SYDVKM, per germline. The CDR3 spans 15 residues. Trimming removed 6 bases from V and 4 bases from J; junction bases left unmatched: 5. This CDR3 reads CASRADRGYNSPLHF. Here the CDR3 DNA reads TGTGCCAGCAGGGCCGACAGGGGATATAATTCACCCCTCCACTTT.

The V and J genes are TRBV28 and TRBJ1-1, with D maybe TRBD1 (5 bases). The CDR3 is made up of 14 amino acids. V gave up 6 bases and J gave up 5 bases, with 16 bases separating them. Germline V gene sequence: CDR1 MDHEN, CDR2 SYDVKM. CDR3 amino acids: CASSPGTLGTEAFF. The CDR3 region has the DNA TGTGCCAGCAGCCCTGGGACTTTGGGAACTGAAGCTTTCTTT. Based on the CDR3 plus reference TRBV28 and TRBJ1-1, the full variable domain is DVKVTQSSRYLVKRTGEKVFLECVQDMDHENMFWYRQDPGLGLRLIYFSYDVKMKEKGDIPEGYSVSREKKERFSLILESASTNQTSMYLCASSPGTLGTEAFFGQGTRLTVV.

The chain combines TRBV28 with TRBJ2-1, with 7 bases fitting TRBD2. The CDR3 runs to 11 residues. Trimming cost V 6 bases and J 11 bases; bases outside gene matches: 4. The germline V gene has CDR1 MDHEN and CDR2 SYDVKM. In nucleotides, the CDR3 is TGTGCCAGCAGGGGGGGGACCCAGCAGTTCTTC. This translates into CASRGGTQQFF.

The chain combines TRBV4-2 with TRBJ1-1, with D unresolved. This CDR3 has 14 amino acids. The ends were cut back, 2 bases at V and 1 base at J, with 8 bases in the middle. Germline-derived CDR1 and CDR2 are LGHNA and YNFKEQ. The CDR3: CASSQLTQNTEAFF. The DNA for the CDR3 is TGTGCCAGCAGCCAACTGACACAGAACACTGAAGCTTTCTTT.

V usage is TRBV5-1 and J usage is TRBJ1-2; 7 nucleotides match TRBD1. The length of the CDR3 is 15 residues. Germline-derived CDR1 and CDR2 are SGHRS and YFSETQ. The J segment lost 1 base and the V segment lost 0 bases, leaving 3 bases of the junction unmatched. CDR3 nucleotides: TGCGCCAGCAGCTTGGTGGCAGGGGGTAACTATGGCTACACCTTC. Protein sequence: CASSLVAGGNYGYTF.

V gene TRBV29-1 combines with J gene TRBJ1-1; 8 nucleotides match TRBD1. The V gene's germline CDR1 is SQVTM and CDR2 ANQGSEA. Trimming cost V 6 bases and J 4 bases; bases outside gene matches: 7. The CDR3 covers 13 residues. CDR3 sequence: CSVDRGRGTEAFF. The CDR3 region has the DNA TGCAGCGTCGACAGGGGACGGGGCACTGAAGCTTTCTTT. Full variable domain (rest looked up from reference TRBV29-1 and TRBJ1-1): SAVISQKPSRDICQRGTSLTIQCQVDSQVTMMFWYRQQPGQSLTLIATANQGSEATYESGFVIDKFPISRPNLTFSTLTVSNMSPEDSSIYLCSVDRGRGTEAFFGQGTRLTVV.

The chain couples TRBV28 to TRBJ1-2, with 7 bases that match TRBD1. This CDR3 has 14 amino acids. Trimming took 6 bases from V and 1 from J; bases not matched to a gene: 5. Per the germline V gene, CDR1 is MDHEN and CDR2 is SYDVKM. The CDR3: CASRFGTVNYGYTF. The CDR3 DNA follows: TGTGCCAGCAGATTCGGGACAGTTAACTATGGCTACACCTTC.

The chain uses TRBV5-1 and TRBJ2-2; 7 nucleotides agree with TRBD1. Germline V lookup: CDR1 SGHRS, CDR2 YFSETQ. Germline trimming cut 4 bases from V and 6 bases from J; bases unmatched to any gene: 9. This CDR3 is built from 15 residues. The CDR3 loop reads CASSPDRAGAGELFF. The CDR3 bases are TGCGCCAGCAGCCCTGACAGGGCGGGTGCCGGGGAGCTGTTTTTT.

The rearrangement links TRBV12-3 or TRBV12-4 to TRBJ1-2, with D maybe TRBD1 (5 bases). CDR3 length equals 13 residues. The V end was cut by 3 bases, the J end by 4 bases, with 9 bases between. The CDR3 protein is CASSFTGGYGYTF. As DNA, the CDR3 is TGTGCCAGCAGTTTTACCGGGGGCTATGGCTACACCTTC.

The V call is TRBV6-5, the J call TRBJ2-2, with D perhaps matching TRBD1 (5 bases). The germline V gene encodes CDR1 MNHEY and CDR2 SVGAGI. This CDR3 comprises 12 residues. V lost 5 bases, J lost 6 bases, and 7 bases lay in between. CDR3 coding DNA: TGTGCCAGCAGTCAGGGCCCCGGGGAGCTGTTTTTT. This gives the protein CASSQGPGELFF.